A selection of T cell receptor beta chains follows, all from one sample in a study of shared clonotypes between healthy human individuals. TCRdb's table, derived via immunoSEQ multiplex PCR, lists solely in-frame clones and lacks some. The sample yields over 2 million clones, around 92% seen once. Material for sequencing was naive CD4+ T cells from PBMCs. Receptors originate from a man between 18 and 35 years old in good health. Some clones in this sample may be carry-over from other donors' samples. Each CDR3 is given with its conserved first and last residue. The D gene is left open where the match is weak. Clone sizes are given selectively: once, few, many, or a class where the clone is expanded.

clone_size	v_call	d_call	j_call	cdr3_nt	cdr3_aa
.	TRBV23-1	TRBD1	TRBJ2-7	TGCGCCAGCAGTCAAACCGACAGGGTCTCCTACGAGCAGTACTTC	CASSQTDRVSYEQYF
.	TRBV18	.	TRBJ1-1	TGTGCCAGCTCACCACCGAGGACGGTCTGGCGGGCTTTCTTT	CASSPPRTVWRAFF
.	TRBV10-3	.	TRBJ1-3	TGTGCCATCAGTGAGTCGACAGTTGGAAACACCATATATTTT	CAISESTVGNTIYF
.	TRBV7-2	.	TRBJ2-5	TGTGCCAGCAGCATCCGCTTCAGAGGGGAGACCCAGTACTTC	CASSIRFRGETQYF
.	TRBV4-2	.	TRBJ1-3	TGTGCCAGCAGCCAAGAATGGATCTCTGGAAACACCATATATTTT	CASSQEWISGNTIYF
.	TRBV6-5	.	TRBJ1-5	TGTGCCAGCAGCTTTCAGAGCAATCAGCCCCAGCATTTT	CASSFQSNQPQHF
.	TRBV28	TRBD1	TRBJ1-1	TGTGCCAGCAGGCCCGGGACAGGGAACACTGAAGCTTTCTTT	CASRPGTGNTEAFF
.	TRBV7-9	.	TRBJ1-4	TGTGCCAGCAGCTTAGGGCGCGGGGAGTGGAATGAAAAACTGTTTTTT	CASSLGRGEWNEKLFF
.	TRBV6-5	.	TRBJ2-7	TGTGCCAGCAGTTACCAGGCGGGATTGAGTTACGAGCAGTACTTC	CASSYQAGLSYEQYF
.	TRBV19	.	TRBJ1-5	TGTGCCAGTAGGGTAGGGAATCAGCCCCAGCATTTT	CASRVGNQPQHF
few	TRBV2	.	TRBJ1-1	TGTGCCAGCAGCTGGCCGGACACTGAAGCTTTCTTT	CASSWPDTEAFF
.	TRBV29-1	TRBD2	TRBJ2-2	TGCAGCGTCCTAACTAGCGGGAGGTCCGGGGAGCTGTTTTTT	CSVLTSGRSGELFF
once	TRBV28	.	TRBJ2-7	TGTGCCAGCGGCGGCTCCTACGAGCAGTACTTC	CASGGSYEQYF
.	TRBV6-5	.	TRBJ1-1	TGTGCCAGCACTCAGAGGGGGAACACTGAAGCTTTCTTT	CASTQRGNTEAFF
.	TRBV28	TRBD2	TRBJ2-1	TGTGCCACCCTGAGTGGGACTAGCGGGAGAGAGTACGGTGAGCAGTTCTTC	CATLSGTSGREYGEQFF
once	TRBV5-1	TRBD1	TRBJ2-5	TGCGCCAGCAGCTTCCTAGGGACAGGGGAAGAGACCCAGTACTTC	CASSFLGTGEETQYF
.	TRBV4-1	.	TRBJ2-3	TGCGCCAGCAGCCAAGCCGGAACTAGCTCCACAGATACGCAGTATTTT	CASSQAGTSSTDTQYF
.	TRBV4-2	TRBD2	TRBJ2-3	TGTGCCAGCAGCATCGGACTAGACACAGATACGCAGTATTTT	CASSIGLDTDTQYF
.	TRBV7-2	TRBD2	TRBJ2-1	TGTGCCAGCAGCTTAAGACTAGCGGTTGGAGGTGAGCAGTTCTTC	CASSLRLAVGGEQFF
.	TRBV25-1	TRBD2	TRBJ2-5	TGTGCCAGCAGTGAATTTTTTCGGGCTAGCGGGAGGGGAGAGACCCAGTACTTC	CASSEFFRASGRGETQYF
once	TRBV5-1	TRBD1	TRBJ2-5	TGCGCCAGCAGCCCCCGGGACAGCCAAGAGACCCAGTACTTC	CASSPRDSQETQYF
.	TRBV9	.	TRBJ2-6	TGTGCCAGCAGCGTAGCCTCTGGGGCCAACGTCCTGACTTTC	CASSVASGANVLTF
.	TRBV5-1	TRBD1	TRBJ2-1	TGCGCCAGCAGCTTGGGTTGGGGACAGGGTTACAATGAGCAGTTCTTC	CASSLGWGQGYNEQFF
.	TRBV11-1	.	TRBJ1-2	TGTGCCAGCAGCCCACAGGGACCTTACACCGGCTACACCTTC	CASSPQGPYTGYTF
.	TRBV5-1	.	TRBJ2-3	TGCGCCAGCAGCTTGCCCCAAATTAGAGATACGCAGTATTTT	CASSLPQIRDTQYF
.	TRBV5-4	.	TRBJ2-7	TGTGCCAGCAGGGAGGGTGGGACAGCGTACTACGAGCAGTACTTC	CASREGGTAYYEQYF
.	TRBV28	.	TRBJ2-2	TGTGCCAGCAGTATGGCTAGCCCATACACCGGGGAGCTGTTTTTT	CASSMASPYTGELFF
.	TRBV6-5	.	TRBJ2-3	TGTGCCAGCAGTTACAGCGGGAGCACAGATACGCAGTATTTT	CASSYSGSTDTQYF
.	TRBV7-3	.	TRBJ1-2	TGTGCCAGCAGCTCTGGACAGTATGGCTACACCTTC	CASSSGQYGYTF
.	TRBV27	TRBD2	TRBJ2-7	TGTGCCAGCATCGGGCGGGGGGTCACCTACGAGCAGTACTTC	CASIGRGVTYEQYF
.	TRBV5-1	TRBD2	TRBJ2-7	TGCGCCAGCAGCTTGGCTAGCGGGAGTTACGAGCAGTACTTC	CASSLASGSYEQYF